The sequence of this T cell receptor beta chain was determined in a study of T-cell memory formation after mild COVID-19. About the study: TCR clusters mostly belonged to single donors. Study-wide results and limits: A balance of CD4 and CD8 characterized clones contracting day 15 to 85, whereas later expanders leaned CD4+.

This CDR3 region has 15 residues. Germline V lookup: CDR1 DFQATT, CDR2 SNEGSKA (reference sequence). With V trimmed by 5 bases and J by 0 bases, 4 bases remained unmatched. The authors produced TCR alpha and TCR beta cDNA libraries with sample barcodes and UMIs by 5'RACE using constant-segment primers. TCRdb re-called the 5' RACE reads through MiXCR, storing one row per CDR3 protein. This table has around 300,000 distinct CDR3 sequences, roughly 8.2% appearing once. In this sample, this clonotype turned up a few times. As yet, its antigen is unknown. V and J are TRBV20-1 and TRBJ2-1; 10 bases match TRBD2. The material sequenced was PBMCs or a T cell subset sorted from them (not recorded which). This TCR was recovered from a man aged 18 to 30 who had mild COVID-19 (a few samples of this study predate the infection). Cell type and time point are not known. The CDR3 region has the DNA TGCAGTGCTCCACTAGCGGGATACTCCTACAATGAGCAGTTCTTC. This gives the protein CSAPLAGYSYNEQFF.